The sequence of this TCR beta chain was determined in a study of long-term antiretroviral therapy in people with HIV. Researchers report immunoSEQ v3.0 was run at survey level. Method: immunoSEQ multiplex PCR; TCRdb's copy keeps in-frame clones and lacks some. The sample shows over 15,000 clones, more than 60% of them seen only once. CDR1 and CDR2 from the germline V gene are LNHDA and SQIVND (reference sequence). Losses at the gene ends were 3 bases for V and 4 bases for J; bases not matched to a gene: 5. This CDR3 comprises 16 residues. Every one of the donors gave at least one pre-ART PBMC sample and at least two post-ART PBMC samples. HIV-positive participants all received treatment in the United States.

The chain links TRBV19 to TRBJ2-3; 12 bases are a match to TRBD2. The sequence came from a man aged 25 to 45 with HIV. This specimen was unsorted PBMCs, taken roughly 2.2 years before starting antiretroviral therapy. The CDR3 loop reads CASSMATSGSSDTQYF. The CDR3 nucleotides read TGTGCCAGTAGTATGGCGACTAGCGGGAGCTCAGATACGCAGTATTTT.